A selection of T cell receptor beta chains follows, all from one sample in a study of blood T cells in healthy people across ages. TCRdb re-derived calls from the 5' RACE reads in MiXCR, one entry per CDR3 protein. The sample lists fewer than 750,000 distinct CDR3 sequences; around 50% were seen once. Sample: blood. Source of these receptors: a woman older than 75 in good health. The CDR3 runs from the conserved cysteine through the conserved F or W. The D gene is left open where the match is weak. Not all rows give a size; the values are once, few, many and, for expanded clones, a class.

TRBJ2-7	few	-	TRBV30	CAWNRQSPGYEQYF	TGTGCCTGGAATCGACAGTCCCCTGGATACGAGCAGTACTTC
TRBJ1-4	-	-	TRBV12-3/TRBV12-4	CASTRDLGEKLFF	TGTGCCAGCACCAGGGACTTAGGGGAAAAACTGTTTTTT
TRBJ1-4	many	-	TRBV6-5	CASSGFTTNEKLFF	TGTGCCAGCAGTGGGTTCACAACTAATGAAAAACTGTTTTTT
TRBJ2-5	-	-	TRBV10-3	CAISPTSIETQYF	TGTGCCATCAGTCCAACATCGATAGAGACCCAGTACTTC
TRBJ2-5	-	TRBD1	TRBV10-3	CAIKTTGAANEQYF	TGTGCCATCAAGACCACAGGGGCGGCCAATGAGCAGTACTTC
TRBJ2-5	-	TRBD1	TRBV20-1	CSAQVRDREQYF	TGCAGTGCTCAGGTCAGGGACAGGGAGCAGTACTTC
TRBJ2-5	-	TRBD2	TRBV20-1	CSASRTSGVSETQYF	TGCAGTGCTAGCCGGACTAGCGGGGTTTCAGAGACCCAGTACTTC
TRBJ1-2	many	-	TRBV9	CASSSRQAGNYGYTF	TGTGCCAGCAGCTCCCGACAGGCCGGAAACTATGGCTACACCTTC
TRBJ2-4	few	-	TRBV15	CATSRDRGKNIQYF	TGTGCCACCAGCAGAGACAGGGGCAAAAACATTCAGTACTTC
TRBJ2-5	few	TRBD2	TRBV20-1	CSATRLARETQYF	TGCAGTGCTACGAGACTAGCTAGAGAGACCCAGTACTTC
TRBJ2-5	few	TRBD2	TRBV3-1	CASAAGVQETQYF	TGTGCCAGCGCTGCGGGGGTCCAAGAGACCCAGTACTTC
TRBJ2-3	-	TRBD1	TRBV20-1	CSARDTGQGNTDTQYF	TGCAGTGCTAGAGATACGGGACAGGGGAACACAGATACGCAGTATTTT
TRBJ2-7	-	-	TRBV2	CASKGTSSYEQYF	TGTGCCAGCAAAGGTACTAGCTCCTACGAGCAGTACTTC
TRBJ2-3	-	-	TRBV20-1	CSARVSPGSTDTQYF	TGCAGTGCTAGAGTTTCCCCCGGCAGCACAGATACGCAGTATTTT
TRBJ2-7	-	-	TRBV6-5	CASREGFTYEQYF	TGTGCCAGCAGAGAGGGGTTTACCTACGAGCAGTACTTC